The table lists the clone carrying this T cell receptor beta chain with a count of one. The CDR3 length is 16 residues. Trimming cost V 5 bases and J 8 bases; bases outside gene matches: 9. Germline lookup yields CDR1 MDHEN and CDR2 SYDVKM. This record belongs to a study of PD-1 blockade in classical Hodgkin lymphoma. Time point specified: cycle 4 day 1 (C4D1), after less than 7 weeks of nivolumab. Each patient's relapse followed autologous stem cell transplantation, and brentuximab vedotin exposure varied. Here immunoSEQ multiplex PCR was the method, and the copy in TCRdb shows in-frame clones only, minus some. The data contain fewer than 100,000 clones, approximately 94% of them seen just once; the ten biggest clones take up roughly 2%.

The sequenced sample was peripheral blood mononuclear cells (PBMCs), obtained before the fourth cycle of nivolumab. The receptor's source is a human donor with classical Hodgkin lymphoma. The chain has TRBV28 and TRBJ1-4; 12 bases are a match to TRBD1. In DNA, the CDR3 is TGTGCCAGCAGTCCAAGGCGGGACAGGGGGCGAGAAAAACTGTTTTTT. Translated, it gives CASSPRRDRGREKLFF.